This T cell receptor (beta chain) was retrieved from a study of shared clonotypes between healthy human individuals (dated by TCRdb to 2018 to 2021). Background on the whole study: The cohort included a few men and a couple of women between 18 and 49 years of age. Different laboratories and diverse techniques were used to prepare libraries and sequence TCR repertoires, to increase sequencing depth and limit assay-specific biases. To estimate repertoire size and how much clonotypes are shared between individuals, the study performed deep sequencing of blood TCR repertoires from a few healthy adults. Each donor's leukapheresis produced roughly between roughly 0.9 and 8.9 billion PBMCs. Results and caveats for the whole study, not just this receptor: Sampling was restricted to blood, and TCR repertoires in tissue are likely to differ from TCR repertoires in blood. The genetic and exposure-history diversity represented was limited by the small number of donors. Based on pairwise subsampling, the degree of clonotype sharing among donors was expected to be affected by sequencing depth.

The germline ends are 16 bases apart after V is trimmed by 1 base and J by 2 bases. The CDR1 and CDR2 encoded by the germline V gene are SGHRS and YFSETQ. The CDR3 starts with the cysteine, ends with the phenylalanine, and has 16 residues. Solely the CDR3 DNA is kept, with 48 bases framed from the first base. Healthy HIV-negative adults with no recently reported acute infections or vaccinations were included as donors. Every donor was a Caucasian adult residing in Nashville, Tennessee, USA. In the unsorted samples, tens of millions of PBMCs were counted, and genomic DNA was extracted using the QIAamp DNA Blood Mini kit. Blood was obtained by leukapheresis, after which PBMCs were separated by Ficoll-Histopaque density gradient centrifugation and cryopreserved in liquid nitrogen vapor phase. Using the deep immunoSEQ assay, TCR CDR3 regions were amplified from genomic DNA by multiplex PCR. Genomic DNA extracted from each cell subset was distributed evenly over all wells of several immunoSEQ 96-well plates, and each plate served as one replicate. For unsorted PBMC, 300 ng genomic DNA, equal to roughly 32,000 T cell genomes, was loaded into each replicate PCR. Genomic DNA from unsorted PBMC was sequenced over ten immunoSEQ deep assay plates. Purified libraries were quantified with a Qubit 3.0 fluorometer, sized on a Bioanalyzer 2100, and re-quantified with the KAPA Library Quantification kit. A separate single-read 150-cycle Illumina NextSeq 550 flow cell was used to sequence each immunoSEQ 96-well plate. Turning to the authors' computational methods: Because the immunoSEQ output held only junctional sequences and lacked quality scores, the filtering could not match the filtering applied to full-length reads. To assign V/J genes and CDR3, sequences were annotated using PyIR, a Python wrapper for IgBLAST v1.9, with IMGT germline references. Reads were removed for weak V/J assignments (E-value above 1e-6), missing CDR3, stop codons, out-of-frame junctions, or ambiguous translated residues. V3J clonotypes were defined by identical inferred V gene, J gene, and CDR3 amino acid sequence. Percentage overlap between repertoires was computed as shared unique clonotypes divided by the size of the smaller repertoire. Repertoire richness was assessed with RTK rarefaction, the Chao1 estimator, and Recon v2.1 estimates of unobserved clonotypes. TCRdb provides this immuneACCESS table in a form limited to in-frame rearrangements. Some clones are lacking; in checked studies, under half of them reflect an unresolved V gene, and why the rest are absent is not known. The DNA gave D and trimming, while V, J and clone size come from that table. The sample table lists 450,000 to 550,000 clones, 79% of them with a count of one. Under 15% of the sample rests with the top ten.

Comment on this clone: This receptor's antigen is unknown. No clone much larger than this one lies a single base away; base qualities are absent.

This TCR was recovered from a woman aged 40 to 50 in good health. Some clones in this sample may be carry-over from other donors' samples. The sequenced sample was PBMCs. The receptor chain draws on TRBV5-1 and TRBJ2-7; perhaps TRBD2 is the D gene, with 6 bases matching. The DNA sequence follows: TGCGCCAGCAGCTTGAGCCGGGGACTGCGACCCTACGAGCAGTACTTC. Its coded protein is CASSLSRGLRPYEQYF.